This TCR beta chain was sequenced in a study of cytomegalovirus exposure and HLA in healthy donors. The table came from immunoSEQ multiplex PCR; TCRdb's copy has only in-frame clones and leaves some out. This table has 200,000 or so clones, around 84% appearing once. Only a few counts were recorded for this clone. The CDR3 loop spans 18 amino acids. Germline CDR1 SGHDT, CDR2 YYEEEE. V was clipped by 3 bases and J by 5 bases; unmatched bases: 11. This clonotype originated in a woman under 40 in good health and CMV-seropositive. The V and J genes are TRBV5-6 and TRBJ2-5, with TRBD2 identical over 15 bases. The specimen sequenced was PBMCs. The CDR3 reads CASSWGLAGGRGKETQYF. CDR3 DNA sequence: TGTGCCAGCAGCTGGGGACTAGCGGGAGGTAGGGGGAAGGAGACCCAGTACTTC. The whole variable domain, filled in from reference TRBV5-6 and TRBJ2-5, reads DAGVTQSPTHLIKTRGQQVTLRCSPKSGHDTVSWYQQALGQGPQFIFQYYEEEERQRGNFPDRFSGHQFPNYSSELNVNALLLGDSALYLCASSWGLAGGRGKETQYFGPGTRLLVL.